A single sample is the source of the 15 T cell receptor beta chains below, sequenced in a study of beta chain features in type 1 diabetes. Regarding the study as a whole: Among all four CD4+ subsets, Type 1 diabetes patients had TCRB CDR3s that were moderately but significantly shorter.

These receptors lack a known antigen. Sequencing targeted expressed TCRB transcripts, as all isolated RNA had been reverse transcribed. TCRdb's table, derived via immunoSEQ multiplex PCR, lists solely in-frame clones and lacks some. The table lists 150,000 to 200,000 clones, around 9.7% of them singletons. The sequencing sample was made of central memory CD4+ T cells from blood. The receptors were sampled from a woman under 40 with type 1 diabetes.

This clone has only a few counts. The germline gene is not matched at one end of the junction; a read error may be the cause. The V gene is TRBV19, the J gene TRBJ2-7, with 7 bases that match TRBD1. This CDR3 comprises 15 residues. In germline, CDR1 is LNHDA, CDR2 SQIVND (reference sequence). CDR3 sequence reads: CASSIGRGRAYEQYF. DNA for the CDR3: TGTGCCAGTAGCATAGGAAGGGGGCGCGCCTACGAGCAGTACTTC.

A few counts support this clone. The J gene is TRBJ2-5, the V gene TRBV20-1; D not resolved. The CDR3 contains 11 residues. V was pared by 5 bases and J by 0 bases, with 4 bases between. CDR1 is DFQATT, CDR2 SNEGSKA, per germline (reference sequence). The CDR3 region is CSAPNQETQYF. The DNA of the CDR3 is TGCAGTGCTCCTAACCAAGAGACCCAGTACTTC.

The chain links TRBV19 to TRBJ1-5; a weak D match, TRBD1 (6 bases). V lost 3 bases and J lost 6, with 15 bases in between. Germline CDR1 reads LNHDA; CDR2 reads SQIVND (reference sequence). This CDR3 has 15 residues. For the CDR3, the DNA is TGTGCCAGTAGTATCGGGGCAGGGGCCGCTCAGCCCCAGCATTTT. Its translation: CASSIGAGAAQPQHF.

The V call is TRBV7-3, the J call TRBJ1-1; 7 nucleotides agree with TRBD1. This CDR3 has 13 amino acids. CDR1 and CDR2 (germline): SGHTA, FQGTGA. V shed 6 bases, J shed 6 bases, and the junction held 7 bases outside the gene matches. CDR3 protein: CASSYWDRPEAFF. In nucleotides, the CDR3 is TGTGCCAGCAGTTACTGGGACAGACCTGAAGCTTTCTTT.

This clone has a handful of counts. CDR3 sequence reads: CASSLGVSGSSNEQFF. The CDR3 DNA follows: TGTGCCAGCAGCTTAGGGGTCAGCGGGAGCTCGAATGAGCAGTTCTTC. The chain combines TRBV7-8 with TRBJ2-1; 8 bases match TRBD2. This CDR3 has 16 residues. Germline trimming cut 1 base from V and 7 bases from J; bases unmatched to any gene: 9. Germline-derived CDR1 and CDR2 are SGHVS and FQNEAQ.

This clone was seen more than once but under ten times. CDR3 amino acids: CASSFSGTYEQYF. DNA of the CDR3: TGTGCCAGCAGCTTTAGCGGGACCTACGAGCAGTACTTC. This chain uses TRBV11-1 with TRBJ2-7; TRBD2 agrees at 8 bases. This CDR3 is built from 13 residues. The ends lost 3 bases at V and 2 bases at J; junction bases unmatched: 0. The germline V gene has CDR1 SGHAT and CDR2 FQDESV (reference sequence).

The J gene is TRBJ2-3, the V gene TRBV7-3; D perhaps matches TRBD1 (5 bases). The CDR3 contains 15 residues. The germline CDR1 and CDR2 sequences are SGHTA and FQGTGA. Trimming cost V 5 bases and J 6 bases, with 18 bases left between them. The CDR3 region is CASSHQGRQVDTQYF. The CDR3 nucleotides read TGTGCCAGCAGCCATCAGGGCCGCCAAGTCGATACGCAGTATTTT.

Only a few counts were recorded for this clone. This chain links TRBV5-1 with TRBJ2-5; TRBD1 might be the D (6 bases). Deletions cut 4 bases from V and 5 bases from J, with 15 bases between. Germline loops: CDR1 SGHRS, CDR2 YFSETQ. This CDR3 has 14 residues. CDR3 in DNA: TGCGCCAGCAGCGGGCAGGGGATATTGGAGACCCAGTACTTC. It translates to CASSGQGILETQYF.

This clone has only a few counts. J is TRBJ2-5 and V is TRBV6-6; possible D gene TRBD2, 6 bases. The CDR3 extends over 14 amino acids. Germline-derived CDR1 and CDR2 are MNHNY and SVGAGI (reference sequence). Trimming cost V 2 bases and J 2 bases, with 9 bases left between them. The CDR3 coding sequence is TGTGCCAGCAGTTACAAGACTAGACAAGAGACCCAGTACTTC. Translation: CASSYKTRQETQYF.

The rearrangement uses TRBV25-1 and TRBJ1-2; the match to TRBD1 covers 9 bases. The J segment lost 8 bases and the V segment lost 1 base, leaving 2 bases of the junction unmatched. CDR1 is MGHDK, CDR2 SYGVNS, per germline. The CDR3 totals 13 residues. For the CDR3, the DNA is TGTGCCAGCAGTGAATTGGACAGGGGAGGCTACACCTTC. This gives the protein CASSELDRGGYTF.

V is TRBV19 and J is TRBJ2-3; TRBD2 is a possible D gene (6 bases). The CDR3 is 15 residues long. Germline CDR1 is LNHDA and CDR2 is SQIVND (reference sequence). The V and J ends lost 3 bases and 3 bases respectively, with 13 bases between them. Written as DNA, the CDR3 is TGTGCCAGTAGTATCTACGGGAGCGGGACAGATACGCAGTATTTT. This gives the protein CASSIYGSGTDTQYF.

This clone has a handful of counts. The chain combines TRBV7-9 with TRBJ2-2, with D maybe TRBD1 (6 bases). The CDR3 is made up of 15 amino acids. Trimming shortened V by 2 bases and J by 6 bases, and 13 bases separated the two germline ends. Germline CDR1 reads SEHNR; CDR2 reads FQNEAQ (reference sequence). In DNA form, the CDR3 reads TGTGCCAGCAGCTTAAGAGGGGGAAGCGCCGGGGAGCTGTTTTTT. It yields the protein CASSLRGGSAGELFF.

This clone has a handful of counts. The chain is built from TRBV7-9 and TRBJ2-7, with 10 bases identical to TRBD2. The V gene end was trimmed by 2 bases and the J gene end by 6 bases; junction bases not matched to a gene: 1. CDR3 length equals 13 residues. Germline values: CDR1 SEHNR, CDR2 FQNEAQ (reference sequence). The chain's CDR3 is CASSLRLAGEQYF. CDR3 nucleotides: TGTGCCAGCAGCTTAAGACTAGCGGGCGAGCAGTACTTC.

A few counts support this clone. V usage is TRBV5-1 and J usage is TRBJ2-1, with D perhaps matching TRBD2 (6 bases). Looked up from germline, CDR1 is SGHRS and CDR2 is YFSETQ. This CDR3 region has 15 residues. Trimming shortened V by 0 bases and J by 1 base, and 8 bases separated the two germline ends. The CDR3, as DNA: TGCGCCAGCAGCTTGGGGCGGGAATCCTACAATGAGCAGTTCTTC. This translates into CASSLGRESYNEQFF. Drawing the rest from reference TRBV5-1 and TRBJ2-1, the complete variable domain is KAGVTQTPRYLIKTRGQQVTLSCSPISGHRSVSWYQQTPGQGLQFLFEYFSETQRNKGNFPGRFSGRQFSNSRSEMNVSTLELGDSALYLCASSLGRESYNEQFFGPGTRLTVL.

The rearrangement links TRBV28 to TRBJ1-2, with D possibly matching TRBD1 (5 bases). V was clipped by 6 bases and J by 4 bases, with 15 bases between them. Germline-derived CDR1 and CDR2 are MDHEN and SYDVKM. The CDR3 runs to 14 residues. CDR3 protein: CASSQDTPVYGYTF. CDR3 DNA: TGTGCCAGCAGCCAGGACACTCCGGTCTATGGCTACACCTTC.